The rows below give T cell receptor beta chains drawn from one sample of a study of blood T cell repertoires in COVID-19. TCRdb keeps only in-frame clones here, not all; method: immunoSEQ multiplex PCR. The sample carries about 120,000 clones, approximately 83% recorded once. Sequencing was carried out using peripheral blood. The receptors stem from a man at least 80 years old with acute or convalescent COVID-19. Both conserved end residues are part of each CDR3. D genes are given only for firm matches. Clone size appears in some rows only: once, few, many, or a class for an expanded clone.

D,J,V,size,CDR3
-,TRBJ1-5,TRBV19,-,CASSISGIWSNQPQHF
-,TRBJ1-1,TRBV5-1,-,CASRPRQMNTEAFF
TRBD1,TRBJ1-1,TRBV5-1,few,CASGTDMNTEAFF
TRBD1,TRBJ1-2,TRBV5-4,-,CASSLGRGTGNYGYTF
TRBD2,TRBJ2-7,TRBV7-2,-,CASSATSGGVYEQYF
-,TRBJ2-7,TRBV5-1,-,CASSLGSTTVHEQYF
-,TRBJ2-1,TRBV10-2,-,CASRAGLNEQFF
-,TRBJ1-1,TRBV6-5,-,CASSRQRNTEAFF
-,TRBJ1-2,TRBV2,once,CASSEAGRTSNYGYTF
TRBD1,TRBJ1-2,TRBV28,-,CASSLQGQGRANYGYTF
-,TRBJ1-1,TRBV28,-,CASTRGTEAFF
-,TRBJ1-5,TRBV28,-,CASSLPLAGENQPQHF
-,TRBJ2-7,TRBV19,few,CASSISPRDSNEQYF
TRBD1,TRBJ2-7,TRBV6-1,-,CASSSPGTGKYEQYF
-,TRBJ1-2,TRBV7-2,-,CASSLARGDYGYTF
-,TRBJ2-1,TRBV19,-,CASSRSQSSYNEQFF
-,TRBJ1-3,TRBV6-6,-,CASSQTVGGNTIYF
TRBD1,TRBJ1-5,TRBV2,once,CASNEGQNNQPQHF
TRBD1,TRBJ2-5,TRBV4-1,-,CASSQPDRGNQETQYF
TRBD1,TRBJ1-2,TRBV4-2,-,CASSGEGQALRDYTF
TRBD2,TRBJ2-5,TRBV11-2,-,CASSPRTSGSFSLKETQYF
TRBD1,TRBJ1-1,TRBV12-3/TRBV12-4,once,CASSLTGEAFF
TRBD2,TRBJ2-7,TRBV4-3,-,CASSRGLAGVRYEQYF
-,TRBJ2-1,TRBV19,-,CASSMGGWRSYNEQFF